The 30 T cell receptor beta chains below come from one sample, sequenced in a study of spatial heterogeneity in lung cancer. Findings and caveats of the study: Counts that tracked tumor mutation counts were those of expanded intratumoral alpha and beta TCRs.

The antigens for these receptors are not known. Noted time point: sample taken at primary tumor resection. TCRdb used MiXCR to reprocess the 5' RACE reads, holding one entry per CDR3 protein. The data hold 14,000 or so distinct CDR3 sequences, with about 4.4% observed a single time. This material consisted of lung tumor tissue, taken at surgery. The receptors come from a female donor with early-stage non-small cell lung cancer.

This clonotype was counted ten times or more. J is TRBJ1-4 and V is TRBV10-2, with D unclear. CDR3 length equals 14 residues. Germline V gene lookup returns CDR1 WSHSY and CDR2 SAAADI. Trimming cost V 3 bases and J 5 bases, with 10 bases left between them. The CDR3 DNA is TGCGCCAGCAGTGACTTGGACGGGAATGAAAAACTGTTTTTT. Amino acids: CASSDLDGNEKLFF.

This clonotype was counted many times. The V gene is TRBV5-1, the J gene TRBJ2-7; TRBD1 matches 9 bases. V shed 4 bases, J shed 3 bases, and the junction held 11 bases outside the gene matches. From germline, CDR1 is SGHRS and CDR2 YFSETQ. This CDR3 is 16 amino acids long. The CDR3 nucleotides read TGCGCCAGCAGCATCCGACCGGGACAGGGTAGCTACGAGCAGTACTTC. Protein product: CASSIRPGQGSYEQYF.

This clonotype was counted many times. The J gene is TRBJ1-1, the V gene TRBV5-6, with D uncertain. Germline loops: CDR1 SGHDT, CDR2 YYEEEE. V shed 5 bases and J shed 0 bases, with 8 bases lying between them. This CDR3 comprises 13 residues. CDR3 DNA: TGTGCCAGCAGTCTCGGGGTGAACACTGAAGCTTTCTTT. It codes for CASSLGVNTEAFF.

This clonotype was observed a handful of times. The V gene is TRBV7-2, the J gene TRBJ2-3; D might be TRBD2 (6 bases). Germline V gene lookup returns CDR1 SGHTA and CDR2 FQGNSA. The CDR3 sequence is 13 residues long. Trimming pared 2 bases from V and 12 bases from J, leaving 15 bases between. DNA for the CDR3: TGTGCCAGCAGCTTAATGGGCGGGGATCTCCAGTATTTT. As protein: CASSLMGGDLQYF.

This clonotype was seen ten or more times. V gene TRBV6-5 combines with J gene TRBJ2-7, with D uncertain. CDR1 MNHEY and CDR2 SVGAGI come from the germline V gene. The CDR3 runs to 14 residues. Trimming left V 5 bases short and J 2 bases short, with 13 bases between. Here the CDR3 DNA reads TGTGCCAGCAGTAAGGGAAGGCAGGCCTACGAGCAGTACTTC. It yields the protein CASSKGRQAYEQYF.

The table lists this clonotype with many counts. The gene calls are TRBV6-5 and TRBJ1-4; the match to TRBD1 covers 10 bases. This CDR3 is 17 amino acids long. The V and J ends lost 5 bases and 7 bases, in that order; junction bases with no gene match: 13. CDR1 and CDR2 (germline): MNHEY, SVGAGI. The CDR3 DNA reads as TGTGCCAGCAGTCGCCCCGCCGGGACAGGGGCGTCTGAAAAACTGTTTTTT. Translating it yields CASSRPAGTGASEKLFF.

This clonotype was recorded at least ten times. The V and J genes are TRBV11-2 and TRBJ2-3; 10 bases align to TRBD2. The CDR3 loop spans 19 amino acids. Germline V gene sequence: CDR1 SGHAT, CDR2 FQNNGV. The ends lost 6 bases at V and 0 bases at J; junction bases unmatched: 15. The CDR3 nucleotides read TGTGCCAGCAGGAGGGGTTTAGCGGGGGGAAAAACTAGCACAGATACGCAGTATTTT. Protein: CASRRGLAGGKTSTDTQYF.

This clonotype was picked up many times. The J gene is TRBJ1-2, the V gene TRBV4-1, with D possibly TRBD1 on 6 matching bases. The CDR3 spans 14 residues. Trimming cost V 2 bases and J 6 bases, with 13 bases left between them. Germline CDR1 reads MGHRA; CDR2 reads YSYEKL. CDR3 sequence reads: CASSQPRGGDGYTF. DNA of the CDR3: TGCGCCAGCAGCCAACCCAGGGGAGGAGATGGCTACACCTTC.

In its sample, this clonotype was seen many times. CDR3 bases: TGTGCCAGCAGTTCTAGAGGCGCGCAGTATTTT. It codes for CASSSRGAQYF. The chain is built from TRBV12-3 or TRBV12-4 and TRBJ2-3; the D is unclear. Trimming took off 4 bases at V and 10 bases at J, with 9 bases between the two ends. The CDR3 is 11 amino acids.

This clonotype was recorded at least ten times. Its ends do not fully match the called genes, so a read error is possible. The chain is built from TRBV6-5 and TRBJ2-3, with 7 nucleotides matching TRBD2. The CDR3 contains 13 residues. Germline loops: CDR1 MNHEY, CDR2 SVGAGI. CDR3 nucleotides: TGTGCCAGCAGCAGACCGGGGGGACTCCTTTCGTCTTTT. This translates into CASSRPGGLLSSF.

This clonotype showed up just a few times. The V and J genes are TRBV6-6 and TRBJ2-1; D perhaps matches TRBD1 (7 bases). V was clipped by 10 bases and J by 3 bases, with 16 bases between them. Germline CDR1 reads MNHNY; CDR2 reads SVGAGI (reference sequence). This CDR3 spans 14 amino acids. The CDR3 nucleotides read TGTGCCACCCAGGGGGGTTTCGGCTACAATGAGCAGTTCTTC. This translates into CATQGGFGYNEQFF.

Within the sample, this clonotype is large. The V and J genes are TRBV5-6 and TRBJ2-3, with unresolved D. The CDR3 runs to 12 residues. Germline V gene sequence: CDR1 SGHDT, CDR2 YYEEEE. V shed 6 bases and J shed 0 bases, with 5 bases lying between them. The CDR3 nucleotides read TGTGCCAGCACACAGAGCACAGATACGCAGTATTTT. Its translation is CASTQSTDTQYF. The variable domain in full, completed from reference TRBV5-6 and TRBJ2-3, reads DAGVTQSPTHLIKTRGQQVTLRCSPKSGHDTVSWYQQALGQGPQFIFQYYEEEERQRGNFPDRFSGHQFPNYSSELNVNALLLGDSALYLCASTQSTDTQYFGPGTRLTVL.

By its share, this clonotype is medium-sized. The chain has TRBV6-1 and TRBJ1-5, with D perhaps TRBD1 (5 bases). CDR1 MNHNS and CDR2 SASEGT come from the germline V gene. V was shortened by 1 base and J by 3 bases, with 13 bases between the two germline ends. The CDR3 totals 16 residues. The CDR3 nucleotides are TGTGCCAGCAGTGAAGGGTTCGGACAAACCAATCAGCCCCAGCATTTT. Amino acids: CASSEGFGQTNQPQHF.

This clonotype was seen a handful of times. V usage is TRBV20-1 and J usage is TRBJ2-5, with TRBD1 matching over 9 bases. V shed 1 base, J shed 9 bases, and the junction held 12 bases outside the gene matches. This CDR3 has 15 amino acids. Germline values: CDR1 DFQATT, CDR2 SNEGSKA (reference sequence). CDR3 nucleotides: TGCAGTGCTAGAGCTCCCGGGACAGGGTCCTCGGCCCAGTACTTC. It encodes CSARAPGTGSSAQYF.

This clonotype showed up many times. This chain links TRBV11-2 with TRBJ2-2; unclear D gene. Trimming took 5 bases from V and 8 from J, leaving 12 bases between them. Germline CDR1 SGHAT, CDR2 FQNNGV. The CDR3 consists of 13 residues. The CDR3 DNA reads as TGTGCCAGCAGCCCAGACGCGGAGGGGGAGCTGTTTTTT. This translates into CASSPDAEGELFF.

This clonotype was seen at least ten times. The chain combines TRBV29-1 with TRBJ2-2; D is undetermined. Looked up from germline, CDR1 is SQVTM and CDR2 is ANQGSEA. The V end was cut by 1 base, the J end by 1 base, with 16 bases between. The CDR3 runs to 17 residues. CDR3 loop: CSVEGVLDGQNTGELFF. The CDR3 DNA follows: TGCAGCGTTGAAGGGGTCCTGGACGGCCAGAACACCGGGGAGCTGTTTTTT.

This clonotype was observed many times. V is TRBV5-1 and J is TRBJ2-1; D is perhaps TRBD1 (6 bases). This CDR3 has 12 amino acids. CDR1 SGHRS and CDR2 YFSETQ come from the germline V gene. V was trimmed by 7 bases and J by 7 bases, leaving 12 bases between them. CDR3 sequence reads: CASGGGGNEQFF. Written as DNA, the CDR3 is TGCGCCAGCGGGGGCGGCGGGAATGAGCAGTTCTTC.

This clonotype was detected ten times or more. V usage is TRBV29-1 and J usage is TRBJ2-7; 7 bases are a match to TRBD1. The CDR3 is made up of 14 amino acids. The germline gives CDR1 SQVTM, CDR2 ANQGSEA. V gave up 7 bases and J gave up 5 bases; unmatched junction bases: 14. CDR3 region: CSARLTGSRDEQYF. The CDR3 region has the DNA TGCAGCGCCCGATTGACAGGGAGTAGGGACGAGCAGTACTTC.

This clonotype was seen many times. This chain uses TRBV5-1 with TRBJ2-3, with D possibly matching TRBD2 (5 bases). CDR3 length: 15 residues. Per germline, CDR1 SGHRS and CDR2 YFSETQ. V lost 0 bases and J lost 1, with 9 bases in between. The CDR3 sequence: CASSLAGIGTDTQYF. CDR3 nucleotide sequence: TGCGCCAGCAGCTTGGCGGGGATTGGCACAGATACGCAGTATTTT.

The table lists this clonotype with many counts. The chain carries TRBV5-1 and TRBJ1-3; no clear D gene. V dropped 5 bases and J dropped 0 bases, with 6 bases sitting between them. CDR1 SGHRS and CDR2 YFSETQ come from the germline V gene. The length of the CDR3 is 13 residues. CDR3 nucleotides: TGCGCCAGCAGAGTTTTCTCTGGAAACACCATATATTTT. Protein: CASRVFSGNTIYF.

This clonotype was seen more than once but under ten times. The chain links TRBV7-8 to TRBJ1-5; D is unclear. CDR3 length: 14 residues. The V gene lost 7 bases and the J gene lost 0 bases, with 10 bases spanning the gap. Looked up from germline, CDR1 is SGHVS and CDR2 is FQNEAQ. CDR3 in amino acids: CASTEYYSNQPQHF. The CDR3 bases are TGTGCCAGCACAGAATATTATAGCAATCAGCCCCAGCATTTT.

This clonotype appeared many times. This chain connects TRBV6-5 to TRBJ2-2, with 7 bases aligning to TRBD1. J lost 7 bases, V lost 5 bases, and 7 bases had no gene match. Germline V gene data show CDR1 as MNHEY and CDR2 as SVGAGI. The CDR3 extends over 14 amino acids. Written as DNA, the CDR3 is TGTGCCAGCAGTATGACAGGGCTTAACGGGGAGCTGTTTTTT. Protein sequence: CASSMTGLNGELFF.

This clonotype was counted many times. The chain employs TRBV3-1 and TRBJ2-7, with TRBD2 matching over 11 bases. This CDR3 comprises 17 residues. Trimming removed 5 bases from V and 5 bases from J; junction bases left unmatched: 14. In germline, CDR1 is LGHDT, CDR2 YNNKEL (reference sequence). CDR3 DNA: TGTGCCAGCAGCGATATACATAGCGGGGGGGCTCAGAACGAGCAGTACTTC. Translation: CASSDIHSGGAQNEQYF.

This clonotype has a count of ten or more. The chain recombines TRBV10-2 with TRBJ2-5; 9 nucleotides match TRBD2. CDR1 is WSHSY, CDR2 SAAADI, per germline. V dropped 5 bases and J dropped 1; count of bases not matched to a gene: 2. CDR3 size: 14 residues. In DNA form, the CDR3 reads TGCGCCAGCAGTCGCGGGGGGGTCCAAGAGACCCAGTACTTC. Translated, it gives CASSRGGVQETQYF.

This clonotype counts as medium-sized. V usage is TRBV7-2 and J usage is TRBJ2-3; no clear D gene. Trimming pared 4 bases from V and 2 bases from J, leaving 4 bases between. The CDR3 runs to 12 residues. The V gene's germline CDR1 is SGHTA and CDR2 FQGNSA. The CDR3 bases are TGTGCCAGCAGCTCGTTCACAGATACGCAGTATTTT. Amino acids: CASSSFTDTQYF.

This clonotype was recorded many times. V usage is TRBV9 and J usage is TRBJ2-7; 14 bases line up with TRBD2. CDR1 is SGDLS, CDR2 YYNGEE, per germline. The CDR3 is 15 residues long. The J segment lost 3 bases and the V segment lost 4 bases, leaving 3 bases of the junction unmatched. The CDR3 sequence is CASSPGLAGVYEQYF. The CDR3 coding sequence is TGTGCCAGCAGCCCGGGACTAGCGGGGGTCTACGAGCAGTACTTC. Full variable domain (remainder filled in from reference TRBV9 and TRBJ2-7): DSGVTQTPKHLITATGQRVTLRCSPRSGDLSVYWYQQSLDQGLQFLIQYYNGEERAKGNILERFSAQQFPDLHSELNLSSLELGDSALYFCASSPGLAGVYEQYFGPGTRLTVT.

This clonotype was detected many times. CDR3 residues: CASSQTRSGPGYF. The DNA for the CDR3 is TGTGCCAGCAGCCAGACGAGATCGGGCCCTGGGTACTTC. J is TRBJ2-5 and V is TRBV3-1, with D unresolved. Trimming shortened V by 3 bases and J by 13 bases, and 18 bases separated the two germline ends. The germline V gene encodes CDR1 LGHDT and CDR2 YNNKEL (reference sequence). The CDR3 length is 13 residues.

This clonotype is medium-sized in the sample. This rearrangement joins TRBV5-1 to TRBJ1-1, with D hard to call. Germline V CDR1 and CDR2: SGHRS, YFSETQ. This CDR3 spans 13 amino acids. Trimming took off 4 bases at V and 1 base at J, with 8 bases between the two ends. The CDR3 nucleotides are TGCGCCAGCAGCCAACAGAGGAACACTGAAGCTTTCTTT. Amino acid sequence: CASSQQRNTEAFF.

This clonotype was observed a few times. The J gene is TRBJ1-1, the V gene TRBV27; possible D gene TRBD1, 6 bases. V lost 4 bases and J lost 4, with 10 bases in between. Per the germline V gene, CDR1 is MNHEY and CDR2 is SMNVEV (reference sequence). This CDR3 has 13 amino acids. CDR3 in DNA: TGTGCCAGCAGTTCGACAGGCAGCACTGAAGCTTTCTTT. Translation gives CASSSTGSTEAFF.

This clonotype was detected ten times or more. The rearrangement links TRBV6-1 to TRBJ2-7; either TRBD1 or TRBD2 may supply D (5 bases each). The CDR3 spans 14 residues. V was trimmed by 1 base and J by 3 bases, leaving 10 bases between them. Germline values: CDR1 MNHNS, CDR2 SASEGT. CDR3 DNA: TGTGCCAGCAGTGAAGGGTTGGGACGCTACGAGCAGTACTTC. Its protein is CASSEGLGRYEQYF.